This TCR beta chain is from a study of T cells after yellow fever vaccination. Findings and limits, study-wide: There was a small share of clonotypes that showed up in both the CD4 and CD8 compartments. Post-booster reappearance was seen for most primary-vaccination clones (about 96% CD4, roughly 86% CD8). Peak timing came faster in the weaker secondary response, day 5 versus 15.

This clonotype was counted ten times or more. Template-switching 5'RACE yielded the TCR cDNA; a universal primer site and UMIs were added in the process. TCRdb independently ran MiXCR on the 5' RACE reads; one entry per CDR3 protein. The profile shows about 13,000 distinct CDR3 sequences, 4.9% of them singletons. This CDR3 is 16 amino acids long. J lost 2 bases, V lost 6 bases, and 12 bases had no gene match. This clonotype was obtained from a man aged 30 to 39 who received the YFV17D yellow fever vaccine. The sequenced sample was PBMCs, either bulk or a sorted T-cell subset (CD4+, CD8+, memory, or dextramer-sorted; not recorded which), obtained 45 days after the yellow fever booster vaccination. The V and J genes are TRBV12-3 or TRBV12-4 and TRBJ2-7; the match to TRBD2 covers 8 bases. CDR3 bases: TGTGCCAGCAGACCGGGAGGGGGGGGTGCTACCTACGAGCAGTACTTC. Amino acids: CASRPGGGGATYEQYF.